Below are 27 T cell receptor beta chains sequenced from a single sample in a study of siplizumab effects on memory and regulatory T cells. Clones were sequenced by immunoSEQ multiplex PCR, and TCRdb holds only the in-frame ones, with some missing. The profile shows over 50,000 clones, approximately 87% of them singletons. Sequencing used memory CD4+ T cells sorted from blood. The receptors stem from a human donor in good health.

The chain couples TRBV5-1 to TRBJ2-5, with TRBD1 as a possible D gene (6 bases). The CDR3 sequence is 15 residues long. The V end was cut by 7 bases, the J end by 1 base, with 17 bases between. Germline V lookup: CDR1 SGHRS, CDR2 YFSETQ. The CDR3 nucleotides are TGCGCCAGCCCCCCGGGACACCATGCCCAAGAGACCCAGTACTTC. It translates to CASPPGHHAQETQYF. Full variable domain (rest looked up from reference TRBV5-1 and TRBJ2-5): KAGVTQTPRYLIKTRGQQVTLSCSPISGHRSVSWYQQTPGQGLQFLFEYFSETQRNKGNFPGRFSGRQFSNSRSEMNVSTLELGDSALYLCASPPGHHAQETQYFGPGTRLLVL.

The V call is TRBV6-1, the J call TRBJ1-4, with D perhaps TRBD1 (5 bases). The V end was cut by 6 bases, the J end by 13 bases, with 18 bases between. Per germline, CDR1 MNHNS and CDR2 SASEGT. The CDR3 is 13 residues long. The CDR3, as DNA: TGTGCCAGCAGGCAACAGGTGCTTAGACGACTGTTTTTT. Amino acid sequence: CASRQQVLRRLFF.

This clone is a singleton in its sample. This rearrangement joins TRBV2 to TRBJ1-1; D gene uncertain. Looked up from germline, CDR1 is SNHLY and CDR2 is FYNNEI. CDR3 length: 14 amino acids. The ends were cut back, 6 bases at V and 5 bases at J, with 16 bases in the middle. Here the CDR3 reads CASRGIRHGTEAFF. In DNA form, the CDR3 reads TGTGCCAGCAGGGGAATCCGACACGGAACTGAAGCTTTCTTT.

The chain links TRBV6-5 to TRBJ1-1; 10 bases match TRBD1. The CDR3 totals 13 residues. Germline V gene sequence: CDR1 MNHEY, CDR2 SVGAGI. V shed 6 bases and J 6 bases; nucleotides not matched to a gene: 4. CDR3 loop: CASRGQGNPEAFF. The CDR3 DNA follows: TGTGCCAGCAGGGGACAGGGGAATCCTGAAGCTTTCTTT.

The chain carries TRBV9 and TRBJ2-3; possibly TRBD2 for D (5 bases). V shed 3 bases and J shed 1 base, with 15 bases lying between them. This CDR3 is built from 16 residues. Germline loops: CDR1 SGDLS, CDR2 YYNGEE. Here the CDR3 reads CASSAGLARGTDTQYF. As DNA, the CDR3 is TGTGCCAGCAGCGCAGGACTGGCGAGGGGCACAGATACGCAGTATTTT.

The chain's CDR3 is CASSLLREVVSAGNYGYTF. CDR3 bases: TGCGCCAGCAGCCTCCTCCGGGAGGTAGTTAGCGCTGGGAACTATGGCTACACCTTC. The chain uses TRBV4-1 and TRBJ1-2; no definite D call. Per germline, CDR1 MGHRA and CDR2 YSYEKL. The V end was cut by 4 bases, the J end by 2 bases, with 26 bases between. The CDR3 length is 19 residues.

This sequence joins TRBV7-3 and TRBJ2-2; D is unclear. The CDR3 has 16 amino acids. V lost 0 bases and J 6 bases, leaving 14 bases between the germline ends. From germline, CDR1 is SGHTA and CDR2 FQGTGA. The CDR3 reads CASSLTVGSDPGELFF. CDR3 in DNA: TGTGCCAGCAGCTTAACCGTGGGTTCCGATCCCGGGGAGCTGTTTTTT.

The chain recombines TRBV6-5 with TRBJ2-7; D assignment may be TRBD1 or TRBD2 (5 bases each). Trimming removed 5 bases from V and 13 bases from J, with 24 bases in between. The CDR3 is made up of 14 amino acids. Germline values: CDR1 MNHEY, CDR2 SVGAGI. CDR3 in amino acids: CASSGRDGSTSKYF. CDR3 DNA sequence: TGTGCCAGCAGTGGCCGGGACGGTTCTACGAGCAAATACTTC.

The V call is TRBV4-1, the J call TRBJ1-4; maybe TRBD1 (6 bases). Germline lookup yields CDR1 MGHRA and CDR2 YSYEKL. The CDR3 extends over 16 amino acids. V shed 1 base and J shed 2 bases, with 11 bases lying between them. CDR3 sequence reads: CASSQATGATNEKLFF. CDR3 DNA: TGCGCCAGCAGCCAAGCTACGGGGGCGACTAATGAAAAACTGTTTTTT.

This chain links TRBV11-2 with TRBJ2-5, with a weak D call TRBD1 (6 bases). This CDR3 is 14 amino acids long. Trimming took off 3 bases at V and 3 bases at J, with 11 bases between the two ends. The germline V gene has CDR1 SGHAT and CDR2 FQNNGV. CDR3 amino acids: CASSFGSGEETQYF. The CDR3 DNA reads as TGTGCCAGCAGCTTTGGATCAGGGGAAGAGACCCAGTACTTC.

This chain uses TRBV6-5 with TRBJ2-2, with TRBD1 matching over 7 bases. The CDR3 contains 15 residues. V shed 6 bases, J shed 6 bases, and the junction held 10 bases outside the gene matches. Germline V gene sequence: CDR1 MNHEY, CDR2 SVGAGI. The CDR3 region has the DNA TGTGCCAGCAGCTCCGGACAGGCGGAGTCCGGGGAGCTGTTTTTT. Amino acid sequence: CASSSGQAESGELFF.

This chain joins TRBV6-5 and TRBJ1-1, with 7 nucleotides matching TRBD1. V gave up 6 bases and J gave up 1 base; unmatched junction bases: 2. Per the germline V gene, CDR1 is MNHEY and CDR2 is SVGAGI. CDR3 size: 13 residues. The CDR3 DNA follows: TGTGCCAGCAGCGGACAGGAGAACACTGAAGCTTTCTTT. Translation: CASSGQENTEAFF.

This chain connects TRBV5-1 to TRBJ1-1; 7 nucleotides line up with TRBD1. The junction had 5 bases not matched to a gene; V was cut back by 4 bases and J by 11 bases. The CDR3 consists of 11 residues. Germline CDR1 and CDR2: SGHRS and YFSETQ. DNA for the CDR3: TGCGCCAGCAGCGCACAGGGGAGGGCTTTCTTT. Translating gives CASSAQGRAFF.

The chain joins TRBV5-1 to TRBJ2-7; D may correspond to TRBD1 or TRBD2 (5 bases each). Trimming shortened V by 4 bases and J by 4 bases, and 12 bases separated the two germline ends. The length of the CDR3 is 13 residues. The germline V gene encodes CDR1 SGHRS and CDR2 YFSETQ. CDR3 sequence reads: CASSGGVRYEQYF. In DNA, the CDR3 is TGCGCCAGCAGCGGGGGAGTAAGATACGAGCAGTACTTC.

The rearrangement joins TRBV1 to TRBJ1-6. TRBV1 is annotated as a pseudogene. There are 18 residues in the CDR3. CDR3 coding DNA: TGCACCAGCAGCCAAGACTTTAGGGGCGGGCAACGTAATTCACCCCTCCACTTT. Translated: CTSSQDFRGGQRNSPLHF.

The chain recombines TRBV30 with TRBJ1-2; 9 bases are a match to TRBD1. V lost 0 bases and J lost 8; bases outside the gene matches: 10. Germline loops: CDR1 GTSNPN, CDR2 SVGIG (reference sequence). The CDR3 totals 15 residues. CDR3 DNA: TGTGCCTGGAGTGTTCACGGGACAGGGATAAGCGGCTACACCTTC. Translation gives CAWSVHGTGISGYTF.

V is TRBV5-3 and J is TRBJ1-5; no reliable D call. TRBV5-3 is treated as an ORF (open reading frame) with a function not yet certain. This CDR3 is 13 amino acids long. V was clipped by 8 bases and J by 5 bases, with 14 bases between them. In nucleotides, the CDR3 is TGTGCCAGCACCTTCATACATTATCAGCCCCAGCATTTT. This sequence encodes CASTFIHYQPQHF.

The genes are TRBV7-3 and TRBJ1-2; D unresolved. This CDR3 spans 13 amino acids. Germline loops: CDR1 SGHTA, CDR2 FQGTGA. Trimming pared 3 bases from V and 3 bases from J, leaving 8 bases between. As DNA, the CDR3 is TGTGCCAGCAGCTTGGGCGGGGACTATGGCTACACCTTC. Translated: CASSLGGDYGYTF.

This clone showed up just once. V and J are TRBV6-1 and TRBJ2-1; 9 bases line up with TRBD1. Unmatched junction bases numbered 8, after V lost 4 bases and J lost 7 bases. CDR1 MNHNS and CDR2 SASEGT come from the germline V gene. This CDR3 contains 15 residues. CDR3 protein: CASSGSGTGYNEQFF. The CDR3 DNA sequence: TGTGCCAGCAGTGGCTCCGGGACAGGGTATAATGAGCAGTTCTTC.

This clone was counted a single time. The chain joins TRBV4-1 to TRBJ2-7, with D unclear. Looked up from germline, CDR1 is MGHRA and CDR2 is YSYEKL. The CDR3 extends over 12 amino acids. The V end lost 0 bases, the J end lost 4 bases, and 4 bases lay between the germline ends. Here the CDR3 DNA reads TGCGCCAGCAGCCAAGATAGGTACGAGCAGTACTTC. Protein product: CASSQDRYEQYF.

The rearrangement links TRBV19 to TRBJ1-5; D uncertain. V was clipped by 1 base and J by 0 bases, with 7 bases between them. Germline CDR1 LNHDA, CDR2 SQIVND (reference sequence). The CDR3 is made up of 15 amino acids. CDR3 nucleotide sequence: TGTGCCAGTAGTATAGGTGGCTATAGCAATCAGCCCCAGCATTTT. This codes for CASSIGGYSNQPQHF.

The sample holds one count of this clone. V is TRBV6-1 and J is TRBJ1-5; D is ambiguous. V was clipped by 6 bases and J by 11 bases, with 17 bases between them. This CDR3 has 13 residues. Germline V gives CDR1 MNHNS, CDR2 SASEGT. The CDR3 spells CASSPRGAVAQHF. The DNA of the CDR3 is TGTGCCAGCAGCCCTCGGGGAGCCGTCGCCCAGCATTTT.

The chain uses TRBV5-4 and TRBJ1-3, with 9 bases lining up with TRBD1. The CDR3 is 16 amino acids. Germline V gene lookup returns CDR1 SGHNT and CDR2 YYREEE (reference sequence). V was pared by 3 bases and J by 1 base, with 5 bases of the junction left unmatched. The CDR3 sequence: CASSYDRGSSGNTIYF. In DNA form, the CDR3 reads TGTGCCAGCAGCTATGACAGGGGGTCGTCTGGAAACACCATATATTTT. Full variable domain (remainder filled in from reference TRBV5-4 and TRBJ1-3): ETGVTQSPTHLIKTRGQQVTLRCSSQSGHNTVSWYQQALGQGPQFIFQYYREEENGRGNFPPRFSGLQFPNYSSELNVNALELDDSALYLCASSYDRGSSGNTIYFGEGSWLTVV.

This chain links TRBV30 with TRBJ1-2, with TRBD1 matching over 7 bases. J gave up 5 bases and V 0 bases, and 9 bases lay outside the gene matches. This CDR3 contains 15 residues. From germline, CDR1 is GTSNPN and CDR2 SVGIG (reference sequence). The CDR3 sequence: CAWSVGGLGVYGYTF. In nucleotides, the CDR3 is TGTGCCTGGAGTGTAGGGGGCCTCGGGGTTTATGGCTACACCTTC.

The chain recombines TRBV2 with TRBJ2-1; perhaps TRBD1 as D (10 bases). Germline CDR1 and CDR2: SNHLY and FYNNEI. The CDR3 consists of 19 residues. With 3 bases removed from V and 3 bases from J, the gap between germline ends came to 24 bases. The DNA of the CDR3 is TGTGCCAGCAGTGACCCTGGCGGGAGGGGACAGGGGCTCTACAATGAGCAGTTCTTC. Amino acid sequence: CASSDPGGRGQGLYNEQFF. The whole variable domain, filled in from reference TRBV2 and TRBJ2-1, reads EPEVTQTPSHQVTQMGQEVILRCVPISNHLYFYWYRQILGQKVEFLVSFYNNEISEKSEIFDDQFSVERPDGSNFTLKIRSTKLEDSAMYFCASSDPGGRGQGLYNEQFFGPGTRLTVL.

The chain is built from TRBV14 and TRBJ2-7; the D call may be TRBD1 or TRBD2 (5 bases each). V dropped 4 bases and J dropped 4 bases, with 14 bases sitting between them. The CDR3 has 14 amino acids. Germline CDR1 SGHDN, CDR2 FVKESK. The CDR3 protein is CASSPPTRGYEQYF. As DNA, the CDR3 is TGTGCCAGCAGCCCGCCCACGAGGGGATACGAGCAGTACTTC.

The chain joins TRBV18 to TRBJ2-1, with TRBD2 identical over 13 bases. Trimming at V came to 3 bases and at J to 7 bases, leaving 15 bases not matched to a gene. The CDR3 covers 19 residues. Germline V gene lookup returns CDR1 KGHSH and CDR2 LQKENI. For the CDR3, the DNA is TGTGCCAGCTCACCGGGACAGGGTCAACTAGCGGGAGGGCAGAATGAGCAGTTCTTC. Amino acid sequence: CASSPGQGQLAGGQNEQFF. Combining the CDR3 with reference TRBV18 and TRBJ2-1 gives the whole variable domain NAGVMQNPRHLVRRRGQEARLRCSPMKGHSHVYWYRQLPEEGLKFMVYLQKENIIDESGMPKERFSAEFPKEGPSILRIQQVVRGDSAAYFCASSPGQGQLAGGQNEQFFGPGTRLTVL.